This T cell receptor (beta chain) was sequenced during a study of control samples from healthy donors and cancer patients. Only in-frame clones appear in the TCRdb table, and some are missing; sequencing was by immunoSEQ multiplex PCR. Seen here are about 120,000 clones, more than 75% observed once, and the top ten hold under 2%. V lost 6 bases to trimming and J lost 7 bases; unmatched junction nucleotides: 3. This CDR3 contains 13 residues. Germline V gene lookup returns CDR1 SGHRS and CDR2 YFSETQ. The material sequenced was blood. The receptor was derived from a man aged 18 to 29 in good health. The gene calls are TRBV5-1 and TRBJ1-3; 11 nucleotides match TRBD1. The CDR3 DNA follows: TGCGCCAGCACTTGGGACAGGGGGAACACCATATATTTT. Residues: CASTWDRGNTIYF.